The source of this T cell receptor (beta chain) is a study of response to subunit inactivated influenza vaccine. Whole-study results and caveats: Every seasonal influenza vaccination brings in few new T cells, the authors suggested.

Trimming left V 2 bases short and J 0 bases short, with 11 bases between. The CDR3 is 15 amino acids. This clonotype was seen only a few times. Its antigen remains unidentified. One entry per CDR3 protein results from TCRdb running MiXCR on the RT-PCR reads. Counted here are hundreds of thousands of distinct CDR3 sequences, 15% to 20% occurring once; the ten biggest clones make up roughly 3.1%. The clonotype comes from a man aged 45 to 70 who received an inactivated influenza vaccine. This chain joins TRBV12-3 or TRBV12-4 and TRBJ2-7, with unresolved D. Source: CD4+ T cells sorted from PBMCs, taken roughly 24 months after vaccination. The CDR3 loop reads CASSLRRSSSYEQYF. The CDR3, as DNA: TGTGCCAGCAGTTTAAGGCGGAGTAGCTCCTACGAGCAGTACTTC.